This T cell receptor (beta chain) emerged from a study of Tregs in tolerant kidney transplant recipients. Study-level results: Activated donor B cell expansion appeared to reveal the most relevant donor-specific TCRbeta repertoire. Biological reproducibility was not directly addressed, but technical replication error appeared minimal. Findings come from small patient numbers and require larger validation. Changing PCR primers prevented nucleotide comparison between some patients' samples.

The nonmyeloablative bone marrow transplants came from related graft donors, with transient mixed chimerism. The assay was immunoSEQ multiplex PCR, and TCRdb's table has in-frame clones only and misses some. The table shows tens of thousands of clones, with approximately 93% occurring only once. This clone has just one count. The target antigen is unknown. This clonotype was obtained from a human patient who received a combined kidney and bone marrow transplant. Some T cells may originate from the graft donor. The input for sequencing was CD4+ T cells from blood (PBMCs), taken 12 months after the transplant.

CDR3 sequence reads: CASSVVRGPYTEAFF. Written as DNA, the CDR3 is TGTGCCAGCAGCGTAGTAAGGGGGCCGTACACTGAAGCTTTCTTT. This rearrangement joins TRBV9 to TRBJ1-1; 7 bases are a match to TRBD1. V lost 0 bases to trimming and J lost 3 bases; unmatched junction nucleotides: 5. The CDR3 runs 15 residues. Looked up from germline, CDR1 is SGDLS and CDR2 is YYNGEE. The full variable domain, completed using reference TRBV9 and TRBJ1-1, is DSGVTQTPKHLITATGQRVTLRCSPRSGDLSVYWYQQSLDQGLQFLIQYYNGEERAKGNILERFSAQQFPDLHSELNLSSLELGDSALYFCASSVVRGPYTEAFFGQGTRLTVV.